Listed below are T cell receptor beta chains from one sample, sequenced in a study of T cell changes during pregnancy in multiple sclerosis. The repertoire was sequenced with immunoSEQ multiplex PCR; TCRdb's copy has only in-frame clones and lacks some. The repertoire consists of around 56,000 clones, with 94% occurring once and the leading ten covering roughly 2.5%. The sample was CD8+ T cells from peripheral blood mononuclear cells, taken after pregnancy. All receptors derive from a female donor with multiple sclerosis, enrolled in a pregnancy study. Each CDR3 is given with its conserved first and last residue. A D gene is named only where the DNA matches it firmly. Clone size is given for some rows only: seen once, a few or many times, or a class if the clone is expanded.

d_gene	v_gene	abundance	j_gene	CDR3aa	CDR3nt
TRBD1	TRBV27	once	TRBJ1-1	CASSLISLAGQGENTEAFF	TGTGCCAGCAGTTTAATAAGTTTAGCTGGACAGGGCGAGAACACTGAAGCTTTCTTT
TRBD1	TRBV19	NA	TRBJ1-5	CASTDGQGVNQPQHF	TGTGCCAGTACCGACGGACAGGGGGTTAATCAGCCCCAGCATTTT
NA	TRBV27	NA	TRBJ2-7	CASSLSTPGAYEQYF	TGTGCCAGCAGTTTAAGTACCCCAGGGGCTTACGAGCAGTACTTC
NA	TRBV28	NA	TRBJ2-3	CASSLAGSTDTQYF	TGTGCCAGCAGTTTAGCGGGGAGCACAGATACGCAGTATTTT
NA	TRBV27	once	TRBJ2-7	CASSLSSEILFEQYF	TGTGCCAGCAGTTTATCCAGCGAGATCTTATTCGAGCAGTACTTC
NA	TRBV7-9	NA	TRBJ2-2	CASSFRVAGELFF	TGTGCCAGCAGCTTCAGGGTGGCCGGGGAGCTGTTTTTT
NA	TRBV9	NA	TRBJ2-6	CASSVATSPGKLSGANVLTF	TGTGCCAGCAGCGTAGCTACGAGCCCCGGTAAGTTGTCCGGGGCCAACGTCCTGACTTTC
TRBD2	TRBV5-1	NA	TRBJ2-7	CASSPAGGALYEQYF	TGCGCCAGCAGCCCAGCGGGAGGAGCCCTTTACGAGCAGTACTTC
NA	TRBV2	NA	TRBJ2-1	CAILSRNEQFF	TGTGCCATCCTTAGCCGCAATGAGCAGTTCTTC
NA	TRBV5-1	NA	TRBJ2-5	CASSLLQETQYF	TGCGCCAGCAGCTTGTTACAAGAGACCCAGTACTTC
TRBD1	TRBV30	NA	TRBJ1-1	CAWSKGTGSTEAFF	TGTGCCTGGTCGAAGGGGACAGGATCCACTGAAGCTTTCTTT
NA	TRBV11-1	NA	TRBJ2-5	CASSLRSSVETQYF	TGTGCCAGCAGCTTACGATCTAGCGTTGAGACCCAGTACTTC
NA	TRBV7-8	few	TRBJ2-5	CASSFWNREIETQYF	TGTGCCAGCAGCTTCTGGAACAGGGAGATTGAGACCCAGTACTTC
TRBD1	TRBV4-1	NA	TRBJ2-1	CASSQGDRGTYNEQFF	TGCGCCAGCAGCCAAGGCGACAGGGGAACCTACAATGAGCAGTTCTTC
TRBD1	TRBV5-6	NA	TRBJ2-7	CASSLAGTGRAEQYF	TGTGCCAGCAGCTTGGCGGGGACAGGGCGCGCAGAGCAGTACTTC
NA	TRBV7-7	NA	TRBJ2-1	CASSLAPSGSGEQFF	TGTGCCAGCAGCTTAGCTCCTTCGGGGAGCGGTGAGCAGTTCTTC
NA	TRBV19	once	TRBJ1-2	CASSIGTNFYGYTF	TGTGCCAGTAGTATAGGGACAAACTTCTATGGCTACACCTTC
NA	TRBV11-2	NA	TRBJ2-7	CASSLDGGYEQYF	TGTGCCAGCAGCTTAGATGGAGGGTACGAGCAGTACTTC
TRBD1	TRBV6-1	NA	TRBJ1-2	CASIEGGTGDYGYTF	TGTGCCAGCATCGAAGGAGGGACAGGGGACTATGGCTACACCTTC
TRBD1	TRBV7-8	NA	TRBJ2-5	CASSLGGTGKETQYF	TGTGCCAGCAGCTTAGGGGGGACAGGGAAAGAGACCCAGTACTTC
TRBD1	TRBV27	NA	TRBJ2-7	CASSRPGGPLGEQYF	TGTGCCAGCAGTCGCCCAGGGGGTCCCCTGGGGGAGCAGTACTTC
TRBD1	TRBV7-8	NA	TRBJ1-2	CASSLGYFRGSNYGYTF	TGTGCCAGCAGCTTAGGGTACTTCAGGGGGTCTAACTATGGCTACACCTTC
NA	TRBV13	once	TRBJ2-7	CASSSRDKTYEQYF	TGTGCCAGCAGCTCCCGGGACAAAACCTACGAGCAGTACTTC
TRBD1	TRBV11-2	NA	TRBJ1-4	CASSLNRGLFF	TGTGCCAGCAGCTTAAACAGGGGACTGTTTTTT
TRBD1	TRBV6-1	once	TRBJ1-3	CASSDLGTGVGNTIYF	TGTGCCAGCAGTGATCTCGGGACAGGGGTCGGAAACACCATATATTTT
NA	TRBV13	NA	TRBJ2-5	CASSLSGTPQEAQYF	TGTGCCAGCAGCCTCTCGGGGACACCACAGGAGGCCCAGTACTTC
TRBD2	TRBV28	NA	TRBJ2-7	CASREVAYEQYF	TGTGCGTCGCGGGAGGTCGCCTACGAGCAGTACTTC
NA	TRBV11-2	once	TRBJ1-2	CASSLGRGFYGYTF	TGTGCCAGCAGCTTAGGTCGGGGTTTTTATGGCTACACCTTC
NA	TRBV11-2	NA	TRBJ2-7	CASSLLPKTADGEQYF	TGTGCCAGCAGTTTATTACCGAAGACTGCGGATGGCGAGCAGTACTTC
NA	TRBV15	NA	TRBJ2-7	CATSVTRTISYEQYF	TGTGCCACCAGCGTAACACGGACTATTTCCTACGAGCAGTACTTC
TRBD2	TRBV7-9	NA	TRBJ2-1	CASSSRLAGLYNEQFF	TGTGCCAGCAGCTCACGACTAGCGGGCCTCTACAATGAGCAGTTCTTC
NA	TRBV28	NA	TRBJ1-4	CASSGRTAAGTYNEKLFF	TGTGCCAGCAGCGGCAGGACAGCAGCGGGGACCTATAATGAAAAACTGTTTTTT
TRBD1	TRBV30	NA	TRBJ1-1	CAWSPTGVNTEAFF	TGTGCCTGGAGTCCGACAGGGGTGAACACTGAAGCTTTCTTT
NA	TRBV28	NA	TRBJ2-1	CASSFLRGFEQFF	TGTGCCAGCAGTTTTTTAAGGGGCTTTGAGCAGTTCTTC
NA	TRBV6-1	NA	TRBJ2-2	CASSEEGAANTGELFF	TGTGCCAGCAGTGAAGAAGGAGCAGCCAACACCGGGGAGCTGTTTTTT
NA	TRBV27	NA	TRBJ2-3	CASSLSTIPDTQYF	TGTGCCAGCAGTTTATCGACTATTCCAGATACGCAGTATTTT
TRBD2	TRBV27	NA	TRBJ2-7	CASSFNRGGEQYF	TGTGCCAGCAGTTTCAATCGGGGGGGAGAGCAGTACTTC
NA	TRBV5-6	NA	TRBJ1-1	CASSRTANTEAFF	TGTGCCAGCAGCCGGACAGCGAACACTGAAGCTTTCTTT
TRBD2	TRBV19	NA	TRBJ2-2	CASSPRLAATTGELFF	TGTGCCAGTAGTCCCCGACTAGCGGCAACCACCGGGGAGCTGTTTTTT
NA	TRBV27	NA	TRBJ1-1	CASSLVGIRTEAFF	TGTGCCAGCAGTTTAGTCGGGATTCGCACTGAAGCTTTCTTT
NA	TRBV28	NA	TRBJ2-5	CASSLSQYQETQYF	TGTGCCAGCAGTCTCTCACAGTACCAAGAGACCCAGTACTTC
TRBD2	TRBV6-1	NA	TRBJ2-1	CASKLAVSYNEQFF	TGTGCCAGCAAACTAGCGGTATCCTACAATGAGCAGTTCTTC
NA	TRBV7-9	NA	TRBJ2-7	CASSFVSSYEQYF	TGTGCCAGCAGCTTTGTCAGCTCCTACGAGCAGTACTTC
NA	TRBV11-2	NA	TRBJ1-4	CASSLGGAVEKLFF	TGTGCCAGCAGCTTGGGAGGGGCGGTTGAAAAACTGTTTTTT
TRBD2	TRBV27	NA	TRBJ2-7	CASSFLGDYYEQYF	TGTGCCAGCAGTTTCCTCGGGGACTACTACGAGCAGTACTTC
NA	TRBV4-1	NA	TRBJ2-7	CASSQADSGGYEQYF	TGCGCCAGCAGCCAGGCCGACAGTGGCGGCTACGAGCAGTACTTC
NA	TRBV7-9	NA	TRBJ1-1	CASSLVGPGETEAFF	TGTGCCAGCAGCTTAGTGGGCCCGGGGGAAACTGAAGCTTTCTTT
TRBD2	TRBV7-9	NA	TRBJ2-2	CASSPSGSVLVNTGELFF	TGTGCCAGCAGCCCTAGCGGTAGTGTACTAGTAAACACCGGGGAGCTGTTTTTT
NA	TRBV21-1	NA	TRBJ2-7	CASSKNRPRNRGQYF	TGTGCCAGCAGCAAAAATCGACCTAGAAATAGGGGGCAGTACTTC
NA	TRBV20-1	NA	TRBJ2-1	CSARRYNEQFF	TGCAGTGCTAGGCGGTACAATGAGCAGTTCTTC
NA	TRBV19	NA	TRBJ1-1	CASSIGATEAFF	TGTGCCAGTAGTATTGGGGCCACTGAAGCTTTCTTT
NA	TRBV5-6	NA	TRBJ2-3	CASSLKRAGDTQYF	TGTGCCAGCAGCTTGAAACGGGCGGGAGATACGCAGTATTTT